Shown below are 25 T cell receptor beta chains from a single sample sequenced in a study of OX40 agonist ivuxolimab in advanced cancers. The assay was immunoSEQ multiplex PCR, and TCRdb's table has in-frame clones only and misses some. This sample has fewer than 60,000 clones; 85% to 90% occur once, and the top ten carry about 1.7%. The sequencing used CD4+ or CD8+ T cells sorted from blood, collected in a trial of the OX40 agonist ivuxolimab. Source of these receptors: an adult with an advanced solid tumor such as melanoma, head and neck, liver or kidney cancer.

This chain connects TRBV5-8 to TRBJ2-6; maybe TRBD1 (5 bases). Trimming removed 2 bases at V and 0 bases at J, with 15 bases between. The CDR3 consists of 18 residues. Germline V gene lookup returns CDR1 SGHTS and CDR2 YDEGEE. The CDR3 region is CASSLSFDSPSGANVLTF. CDR3 sequence (DNA): TGTGCCAGCAGCTTAAGTTTTGACAGCCCCTCTGGGGCCAACGTCCTGACTTTC.

The genes are TRBV28 and TRBJ1-4; possibly TRBD1 for D (5 bases). The CDR3 extends over 14 amino acids. The germline V and J ends were trimmed by 6 bases and 0 bases, with 8 bases remaining between them. The germline CDR1 and CDR2 sequences are MDHEN and SYDVKM. The CDR3 DNA follows: TGTGCCAGCAGGTTGGGGGCAACTAATGAAAAACTGTTTTTT. Translated: CASRLGATNEKLFF.

The V gene is TRBV11-2, the J gene TRBJ1-4; D unclear. CDR1 is SGHAT and CDR2 is FQNNGV in the germline V gene. The CDR3 spans 16 residues. Trimming shortened V by 3 bases and J by 2 bases, and 13 bases separated the two germline ends. The CDR3: CASSLLAGPTNEKLFF. CDR3 nucleotide sequence: TGTGCCAGCAGCTTGCTAGCCGGCCCGACTAATGAAAAACTGTTTTTT.

The rearrangement links TRBV7-2 to TRBJ2-7; no firm D call. The V gene lost 5 bases and the J gene lost 0 bases, with 5 bases spanning the gap. Per germline, CDR1 SGHTA and CDR2 FQGNSA. This CDR3 region has 12 residues. CDR3 DNA sequence: TGTGCCAGCAGCATTAGCTCCTACGAGCAGTACTTC. It encodes CASSISSYEQYF.

This clone has just a few counts. V is TRBV27 and J is TRBJ1-6; no reliable D call. Germline CDR1 reads MNHEY; CDR2 reads SMNVEV (reference sequence). V was cut by 5 bases and J by 8 bases, with 7 bases left in between. The CDR3 has 12 amino acids. DNA of the CDR3: TGTGCCAGCAGTCTGTGGGATTCACCCCTCCACTTT. Encoded protein: CASSLWDSPLHF.

The chain links TRBV7-2 to TRBJ2-1; D unclear. This CDR3 has 16 residues. With 5 bases removed from V and 0 bases from J, the gap between germline ends came to 14 bases. Germline loops: CDR1 SGHTA, CDR2 FQGNSA. CDR3: CASSPPRTTSYNEQFF. The CDR3 nucleotides are TGTGCCAGCAGCCCACCCCGGACGACCTCCTACAATGAGCAGTTCTTC. The entire variable domain, with the rest obtained from reference TRBV7-2 and TRBJ2-1, is as follows: GAGVSQSPSNKVTEKGKDVELRCDPISGHTALYWYRQSLGQGLEFLIYFQGNSAPDKSGLPSDRFSAERTGGSVSTLTIQRTQQEDSAVYLCASSPPRTTSYNEQFFGPGTRLTVL.

The CDR3 DNA is TGTGCCAGTAGTCGCGACAGGTCCGACGAGCAGTACTTC. Encoded protein: CASSRDRSDEQYF. The V call is TRBV19, the J call TRBJ2-7, with D perhaps TRBD1 (6 bases). The germline V gene has CDR1 LNHDA and CDR2 SQIVND (reference sequence). The CDR3 sequence is 13 residues long. V was shortened by 5 bases and J by 5 bases, with 13 bases between the two germline ends.

This clone is a singleton in its sample. The chain employs TRBV30 and TRBJ1-1; maybe TRBD1 (6 bases). The CDR3 consists of 15 residues. V lost 2 bases and J lost 1, with 14 bases in between. CDR1 GTSNPN and CDR2 SVGIG come from the germline V gene (reference sequence). CDR3 sequence: CAWSRPGERNTEAFF. The CDR3 DNA is TGTGCCTGGAGTAGACCAGGGGAAAGGAACACTGAAGCTTTCTTT. The full variable domain, its missing parts supplied by reference TRBV30 and TRBJ1-1, is SQTIHQWPATLVQPVGSPLSLECTVEGTSNPNLYWYRQAAGRGLQLLFYSVGIGQISSEVPQNLSASRPQDRQFILSSKKLLLSDSGFYLCAWSRPGERNTEAFFGQGTRLTVV.

This chain uses TRBV27 with TRBJ1-5, with D possibly TRBD1 on 6 matching bases. Deletions cut 2 bases from V and 2 bases from J, with 10 bases between. This CDR3 spans 15 amino acids. Germline CDR1 reads MNHEY; CDR2 reads SMNVEV (reference sequence). The CDR3: CASSLGRGGNQPQHF. The CDR3 DNA sequence: TGTGCCAGCAGTTTAGGCAGGGGTGGCAATCAGCCCCAGCATTTT.

The chain links TRBV5-6 to TRBJ1-2, with 7 bases fitting TRBD1. This CDR3 spans 16 amino acids. Trimming cost V 4 bases and J 2 bases; bases outside gene matches: 11. The germline V gene has CDR1 SGHDT and CDR2 YYEEEE. The CDR3 spells CASSPGPTGANYGYTF. The CDR3 nucleotides read TGTGCCAGCAGCCCCGGACCCACAGGGGCCAACTATGGCTACACCTTC.

The count of this clone is one. The chain employs TRBV28 and TRBJ1-6, with D possibly being TRBD1 (5 bases). The germline gives CDR1 MDHEN, CDR2 SYDVKM. The CDR3 is 12 amino acids. V dropped 8 bases and J dropped 7 bases, with 9 bases sitting between them. The CDR3 loop is CASRAGNSPLHF. CDR3 nucleotide sequence: TGTGCCAGCCGGGCAGGGAATTCACCCCTCCACTTT.

CDR3 DNA sequence: TGTGCCAGCAGCCAAGGACAGCCCAATCAGCCCCAGCATTTT. Protein product: CASSQGQPNQPQHF. The chain carries TRBV4-2 and TRBJ1-5, with D possibly TRBD1 on 5 matching bases. The CDR3 consists of 14 residues. V was cut by 1 base and J by 3 bases, with 7 bases left in between. CDR1 and CDR2 (germline): LGHNA, YNFKEQ.

V is TRBV6-1 and J is TRBJ1-2; D gene uncertain. This CDR3 has 10 amino acids. Germline values: CDR1 MNHNS, CDR2 SASEGT. The V and J ends lost 5 bases and 12 bases respectively, with 10 bases between them. The CDR3 sequence: CASSNRAHTF. The CDR3 region has the DNA TGTGCCAGCAGTAACAGAGCCCACACCTTC.

This chain uses TRBV2 with TRBJ1-4; possibly TRBD1 for D (6 bases). The CDR3 contains 16 residues. The germline V gene encodes CDR1 SNHLY and CDR2 FYNNEI. The germline V and J ends were trimmed by 8 bases and 0 bases, with 16 bases remaining between them. For the CDR3, the DNA is TGTGCCAGCCAGGGGTCTTACATTGCAACTAATGAAAAACTGTTTTTT. Its translation: CASQGSYIATNEKLFF.

The gene calls are TRBV28 and TRBJ2-7, with D possibly TRBD1 on 5 matching bases. Germline lookup yields CDR1 MDHEN and CDR2 SYDVKM. The CDR3 spans 12 residues. V was shortened by 4 bases and J by 10 bases, with 14 bases between the two germline ends. The CDR3 DNA reads as TGTGCCAGCAGTTCTGGGGCAATCACACAGTACGTC. Amino acid sequence: CASSSGAITQYV.

This chain uses TRBV28 with TRBJ2-7; D perhaps matches TRBD2 (7 bases). Germline assignment: CDR1 MDHEN and CDR2 SYDVKM. The ends were cut back, 4 bases at V and 3 bases at J, with 19 bases in the middle. This CDR3 is 16 amino acids long. The CDR3 DNA reads TGTGCCAGCAGTTCCAAGGGGGGGAGCCGGTTCTACGAGCAGTACTTC. This gives the protein CASSSKGGSRFYEQYF.

A single count supports this clone. The V call is TRBV6-5, the J call TRBJ2-7, with D possibly matching TRBD2 (5 bases). Trimming cost V 4 bases and J 0 bases, with 16 bases left between them. The CDR3 runs to 16 residues. Germline assignment: CDR1 MNHEY and CDR2 SVGAGI. CDR3 coding DNA: TGTGCCAGCAGTTCCAGTGGCTCCCGGGGCTCCTACGAGCAGTACGTC. It is translated as CASSSSGSRGSYEQYV.

This chain connects TRBV5-1 to TRBJ1-2; no firm D call. This CDR3 has 15 amino acids. Trimming took 1 base from V and 0 from J, leaving 10 bases between them. The V gene's germline CDR1 is SGHRS and CDR2 YFSETQ. CDR3 sequence: CASSLSGITNYGYTF. The CDR3 DNA is TGCGCCAGCAGCTTGTCGGGCATTACTAACTATGGCTACACCTTC.

This clone is termed medium-sized. The V call is TRBV27, the J call TRBJ1-2; TRBD1 aligns across 8 bases. This CDR3 is built from 16 residues. Looked up from germline, CDR1 is MNHEY and CDR2 is SMNVEV (reference sequence). After removal of 5 bases from V and 1 base from J, the junction contained 9 bases not matched to a gene. The DNA of the CDR3 is TGTGCCAGCAGTCTCCGGACAGGGCAAAATAACTATGGCTACACCTTC. This translates into CASSLRTGQNNYGYTF.

The chain links TRBV28 to TRBJ2-7; TRBD2 matches 8 bases. With 5 bases clipped from V and 4 bases from J, the junction kept 10 bases outside the gene matches. This CDR3 is built from 15 residues. CDR1 MDHEN and CDR2 SYDVKM come from the germline V gene. Written as DNA, the CDR3 is TGTGCCAGCAGTCGCCGGAGGGCGGGAGGTTACGAGCAGTACTTC. Amino acid sequence: CASSRRRAGGYEQYF.

The chain couples TRBV4-1 to TRBJ1-3; 8 bases map to TRBD1. Germline V gene data show CDR1 as MGHRA and CDR2 as YSYEKL. V shed 0 bases and J 3 bases; nucleotides not matched to a gene: 4. The CDR3 is 16 residues long. The CDR3 DNA follows: TGCGCCAGCAGCCAAGAAAGACAGGGGAGTGGAAACACCATATATTTT. Amino acid sequence: CASSQERQGSGNTIYF.

A few counts support this clone. The V call is TRBV12-5, the J call TRBJ1-2; the D is unclear. The CDR3 has 13 amino acids. The germline CDR1 and CDR2 sequences are LGHNT and FRNRAP. V shed 6 bases and J shed 8 bases, with 16 bases lying between them. The CDR3: CASGNWTAAGYTF. DNA for the CDR3: TGTGCTAGTGGCAACTGGACGGCGGCAGGCTACACCTTC.

This clone occurred a few times. V is TRBV7-2 and J is TRBJ1-3; TRBD1 is a possible D gene (6 bases). The CDR3 extends over 16 amino acids. The V end was cut by 5 bases, the J end by 1 base, with 15 bases between. Germline CDR1 is SGHTA and CDR2 is FQGNSA. The CDR3 sequence: CASSPPRGSSGNTIYF. CDR3 sequence (DNA): TGTGCCAGCAGCCCCCCGAGGGGGAGTTCTGGAAACACCATATATTTT.

The J gene is TRBJ2-5, the V gene TRBV29-1; D is possibly TRBD1 (5 bases). V was pared by 5 bases and J by 2 bases, with 15 bases between. The germline CDR1 and CDR2 sequences are SQVTM and ANQGSEA. The CDR3 has 14 amino acids. DNA for the CDR3: TGCAGCGTTCTGACAGAATCCCAACAAGAGACCCAGTACTTC. Translated, it gives CSVLTESQQETQYF.

This clone is a singleton in its sample. The chain links TRBV7-6 to TRBJ2-5, with 8 positions matching TRBD1. The CDR3 has 15 amino acids. Germline lookup yields CDR1 SGHVS and CDR2 FNYEAQ. V lost 3 bases and J lost 3; bases outside the gene matches: 6. CDR3 DNA sequence: TGTGCCAGCAGCTTCCAGGGGGCAAGAGAAGAGACCCAGTACTTC. The encoded protein is CASSFQGAREETQYF.